The source of this TCR beta chain is a study of T cell repertoires in cytomegalovirus infection. The overall study: Public TCR beta signatures marked donors with CMV infection and the matching HLA.

Study-wide points: Dominating the ex vivo response were HLA-C-restricted CMV-specific TCR beta clonotypes. Cumulative public TCR beta family frequency identified CMV carriers with the relevant HLA.

Via MiXCR, TCRdb re-called the reads, giving one row per CDR3 protein. The table lists nearly 550,000 distinct CDR3 sequences, about 15% of them singletons. CDR1 and CDR2 (germline): SGHVT, SQSDAQ. J lost 4 bases, V lost 4 bases, and 14 bases had no gene match. The CDR3 length is 18 residues. This clonotype was seen a handful of times. Its antigen is not known. V and J are TRBV7-4 and TRBJ1-2; 11 bases line up with TRBD1. The sample was CD8+ T cells from PBMCs. The TCR was taken from a human donor in good health (CMV status not recorded). Some clones in this sample may be carry-over from other donors' samples. The CDR3 sequence: CASSSGGADRGRGYGYTF. CDR3 nucleotide sequence: TGTGCCAGCAGCTCCGGGGGCGCGGACAGGGGGCGAGGCTATGGCTACACCTTC. Based on the CDR3 plus reference TRBV7-4 and TRBJ1-2, the full variable domain is GAGVSQSPRYKVAKRGRDVALRCDSISGHVTLYWYRQTLGQGSEVLTYSQSDAQRDKSGRPSGRFSAERPERSVSTLKIQRTEQGDSAVYLCASSSGGADRGRGYGYTFGSGTRLTVV.